This TCR beta chain was captured in a study of T cell repertoires in cytomegalovirus infection. Study results and caveats: In two of eight donors, the top clonotype was HLA-C-restricted CMV-specific.

Details on this clonotype: No antigen is known for it.

V dropped 0 bases and J dropped 4 bases, with 8 bases sitting between them. Germline values: CDR1 ENHRY, CDR2 SYGVKD. This CDR3 is 14 amino acids long. TCRdb called the reads again in MiXCR, with one record for every CDR3 protein. The sample lists around 900,000 distinct CDR3 sequences, less than 35% seen once, with roughly an eighth in the top ten. The material was cultured CD8+ T cells from PBMCs, obtained from culture after CMV antigen stimulation. The V and J genes are TRBV10-3 and TRBJ2-3; D is ambiguous. This sequence was found in a human donor in good health (CMV status not recorded). Some clones in this sample may be carry-over from other donors' samples. The DNA for the CDR3 is TGTGCCATCAGTGAGTCGAGTCTACCAGATACGCAGTATTTT. As protein: CAISESSLPDTQYF.